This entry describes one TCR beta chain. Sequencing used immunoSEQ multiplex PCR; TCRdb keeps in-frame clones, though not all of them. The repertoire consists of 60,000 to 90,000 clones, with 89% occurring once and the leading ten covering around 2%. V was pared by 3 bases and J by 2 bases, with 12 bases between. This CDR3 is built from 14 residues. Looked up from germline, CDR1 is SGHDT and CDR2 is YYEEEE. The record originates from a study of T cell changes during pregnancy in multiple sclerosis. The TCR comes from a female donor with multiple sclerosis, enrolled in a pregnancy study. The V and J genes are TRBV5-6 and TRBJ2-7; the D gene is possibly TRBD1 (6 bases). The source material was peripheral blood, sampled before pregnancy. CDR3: CASSSDRFPYEQYF. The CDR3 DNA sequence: TGTGCCAGCAGCTCTGACAGGTTTCCCTACGAGCAGTACTTC.